The text below deals with one T cell receptor beta chain. CDR3 length: 15 residues. V lost 3 bases and J lost 2, with 12 bases in between. CDR1 is SGHRS and CDR2 is YFSETQ in the germline V gene. This sample stems from a study of cytomegalovirus exposure and HLA in healthy donors. The PCR used 60 Vbeta and 13 Jbeta primers. Generated by immunoSEQ multiplex PCR, the TCRdb table keeps only in-frame clones and is missing some. Of about 160,000 clones listed, roughly four fifths are singletons. V is TRBV5-1 and J is TRBJ1-3, with D perhaps TRBD1 (5 bases). This sequence originates from a male donor in good health and CMV-seropositive. What was sequenced was PBMCs. The CDR3 sequence: CASSWGGVTGNTIYF. The CDR3 region has the DNA TGCGCCAGCAGCTGGGGCGGGGTGACTGGAAACACCATATATTTT.